This T cell receptor (beta chain) was identified during a study of CD4 and CD8 cells across lung adenocarcinoma regions. TCRdb redid the calling of the PCR reads with MiXCR, one entry per CDR3 protein. The profile shows around 11,000 distinct CDR3 sequences, about 53% of them singletons. Localized lung adenocarcinoma, a non-small cell lung cancer, affected the donors. The CDR3 has 15 amino acids. CDR1 is MNHNY, CDR2 SVGAGI, per germline (reference sequence). Material for sequencing was CD4+ T cells from the center of a lung tumor. The sequence derives from a male donor with lung adenocarcinoma. The CD4 and CD8 labels of this study may be unreliable. The V and J genes are TRBV6-6 and TRBJ2-1; 11 bases map to TRBD2. The DNA end lines up better with TRBJ2-5; the J call may be wrong. CDR3 sequence (DNA): TGTGCCAGCAGTGCCCGGACTAGCGGGCAAGAGACCCAGTACTTC. It codes for CASSARTSGQETQYF.